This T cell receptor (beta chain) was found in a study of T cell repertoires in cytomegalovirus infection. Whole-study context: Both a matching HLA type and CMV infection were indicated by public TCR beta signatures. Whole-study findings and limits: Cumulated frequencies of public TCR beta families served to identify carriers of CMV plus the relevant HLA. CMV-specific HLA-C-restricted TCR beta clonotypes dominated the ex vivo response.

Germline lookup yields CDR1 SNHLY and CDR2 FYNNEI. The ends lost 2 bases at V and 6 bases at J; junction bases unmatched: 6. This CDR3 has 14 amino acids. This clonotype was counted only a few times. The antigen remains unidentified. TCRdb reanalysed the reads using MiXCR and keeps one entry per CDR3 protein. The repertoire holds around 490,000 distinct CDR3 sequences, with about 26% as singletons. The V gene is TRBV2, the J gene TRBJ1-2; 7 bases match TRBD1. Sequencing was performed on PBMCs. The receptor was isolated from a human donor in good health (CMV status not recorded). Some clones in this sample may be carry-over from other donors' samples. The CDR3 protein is CASSELGGEDGYTF. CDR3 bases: TGTGCCAGCAGTGAATTAGGGGGCGAAGATGGCTACACCTTC.